The rows below give T cell receptor beta chains drawn from one sample of a study of cytomegalovirus exposure and HLA in healthy donors. Using immunoSEQ multiplex PCR, the repertoire was profiled, and TCRdb retains in-frame clones only, with some absent. The sample contains approximately 300,000 clones, about four fifths of which appear only once. Sequencing input: PBMCs. These receptor sequences come from a woman in her thirties or forties in good health and CMV-seropositive. The CDR3 runs from the conserved cysteine through the conserved F or W. The order of the fields is D gene, J gene, V gene, clone size, CDR3 DNA, CDR3 protein. D genes are given only for firm matches. Clone size is shown for a subset of rows, as once, few, many or a class of expanded clone.

>TRBD1|TRBJ1-6|TRBV25-1|NA
TGTGCCAGCAGTCCTTCACAGGGGTTAGTCGCACCCCTCCACTTT
CASSPSQGLVAPLHF
>TRBD1|TRBJ1-6|TRBV19|NA
TGTGCCAGTAGTTCTCTCCTGGGACAGGGCTCCTATAATTCACCCCTCCACTTT
CASSSLLGQGSYNSPLHF
>TRBD2|TRBJ2-5|TRBV2|NA
TGTGCCAGCGGGGCGGCGGGAGAAGAGACCCAGTACTTC
CASGAAGEETQYF
>NA|TRBJ1-4|TRBV4-3|NA
TGCGCCAGCAGCCAAGACCCCGAGACTAATGAAAAACTGTTTTTT
CASSQDPETNEKLFF
>TRBD1|TRBJ2-7|TRBV7-8|NA
TGTGCCAGCAGCCCACGGGGGACAGGGGAGAGCGAGCAGTACTTC
CASSPRGTGESEQYF
>TRBD1|TRBJ1-2|TRBV9|NA
TGTGCCAGCAGCCCCAGGGGGGGGACAGGGGAAGGCTACACCTTC
CASSPRGGTGEGYTF
>TRBD1|TRBJ1-1|TRBV7-2|few
TGTGCCAGCAGCTCCGGGACAGGGGGCGGCACGTACACTGAAGCTTTCTTT
CASSSGTGGGTYTEAFF
>TRBD2|TRBJ2-7|TRBV18|NA
TGTGCCAGCTCACCAATCGCTAGCGGTTCCCCCGTAAAGCAGTACTTC
CASSPIASGSPVKQYF
>TRBD2|TRBJ2-7|TRBV5-1|once
TGCGCCAGCAGCTTGGCCGAGATAAGTAGCGGGGTCTCCTACGAGCAGTACTTC
CASSLAEISSGVSYEQYF
>TRBD2|TRBJ2-1|TRBV29-1|NA
TGCAGCGCAGGACTAGCGGGAGGGTTGAATGAGCAGTTCTTC
CSAGLAGGLNEQFF
>NA|TRBJ1-2|TRBV7-9|NA
TGTGCCAGCAGCCCCGGTCCTGGGGGCCGAGGCTACACCTTC
CASSPGPGGRGYTF
>NA|TRBJ1-1|TRBV13|once
TGTGCCAGCAGCTTCTTATCGGAACCGGGACACCTACTCGGGGTGAACACTGAAGCTTTCTTT
CASSFLSEPGHLLGVNTEAFF
>TRBD2|TRBJ2-1|TRBV27|NA
TGTGCCAGCAGTTTATTTCGGACTAGCGGGTTAAATGAGCAGTTCTTC
CASSLFRTSGLNEQFF
>TRBD1|TRBJ2-7|TRBV5-3|NA
TGTGCCAGAAGCTTGACTAGGGACAGGGCCTACGAGCAGTACTTC
CARSLTRDRAYEQYF
>TRBD1|TRBJ2-5|TRBV4-1|NA
TGCGCCAGCAGCCAAGATGAGAGGGCCGCAGGGGGTTGGGAGACCCAGTACTTC
CASSQDERAAGGWETQYF
>NA|TRBJ1-5|TRBV21-1|NA
TGTGCCAGCAGCATTAATAATCGGAAGAGTGACAGGGGACCGGGGAGGGGACCCAATCAGCCCCAGCATTTT
CASSINNRKSDRGPGRGPNQPQHF
>NA|TRBJ2-2|TRBV7-2|NA
TGTGCCAGCAGCCCACGACAGGTCACCGGGGAGCTGTTTTTT
CASSPRQVTGELFF
>TRBD1|TRBJ1-1|TRBV18|NA
TGTGCCAGCTCACCATGGGACAGGTTCGAAGCTTTCTTT
CASSPWDRFEAFF
>TRBD2|TRBJ2-3|TRBV30|NA
TGTGCCTGGAGTGTGGACTCCGGGGGAGGGTCAGATACGCAGTATTTT
CAWSVDSGGGSDTQYF
>TRBD1|TRBJ2-7|TRBV5-1|NA
TGCGCCAGCAGCTTGCGTGACAGGGGCGAGCAGTACTTC
CASSLRDRGEQYF
>NA|TRBJ2-5|TRBV5-1|NA
TGCGCCAGCAGGATGGCATTGGGGGCGCAAGAGACCCAGTACTTC
CASRMALGAQETQYF
>TRBD2|TRBJ2-1|TRBV28|once
TGTGCCAGCAATATAGTAGCGGGAGAGGATTACAATGAGCAGTTCTTC
CASNIVAGEDYNEQFF
>NA|TRBJ2-7|TRBV11-3|NA
TGTGCCAGCAGACTAACCCCCTACCACGAGCAGTACTTC
CASRLTPYHEQYF
>TRBD1|TRBJ2-7|TRBV27|NA
TGTGCCAGCAGTGGCACGGACAGGGTTGTTTTGTTCGGCCACGAGCAGTACTTC
CASSGTDRVVLFGHEQYF
>TRBD1|TRBJ1-2|TRBV19|NA
TGTGCCAGTACCCAGAGGACAGGGGAGATCTATGGCTACACCTTC
CASTQRTGEIYGYTF
>TRBD2|TRBJ2-1|TRBV6-5|NA
TGTGCCAGCAGTTACCCAGGACTAGCGGGGACCAATGAGCAGTTCTTC
CASSYPGLAGTNEQFF